This TCR beta chain was sequenced in a study of PD-L1 blockade in urothelial cancer. On the study more broadly: About 85% of the roughly 30 patients comprised males who had bladder-origin urothelial cancer.

This CDR3 spans 12 amino acids. The J segment lost 7 bases and the V segment lost 5 bases, leaving 5 bases of the junction unmatched. Germline V gives CDR1 SGHRS, CDR2 YFSETQ. The table came from immunoSEQ multiplex PCR; TCRdb's copy has only in-frame clones and leaves some out. The table shows about 63,000 clones, with roughly 79% occurring only once. Time point defined: pretreatment peripheral blood. The TCR comes from a man aged 65 to 79 with urothelial cancer. This chain links TRBV5-1 with TRBJ2-7; TRBD1 agrees at 8 bases. The specimen was PBMCs, collected around atezolizumab (anti-PD-L1) treatment. CDR3 in amino acids: CASSRTGGEQYF. In DNA, the CDR3 is TGCGCCAGCAGTCGCACAGGGGGAGAGCAGTACTTC.